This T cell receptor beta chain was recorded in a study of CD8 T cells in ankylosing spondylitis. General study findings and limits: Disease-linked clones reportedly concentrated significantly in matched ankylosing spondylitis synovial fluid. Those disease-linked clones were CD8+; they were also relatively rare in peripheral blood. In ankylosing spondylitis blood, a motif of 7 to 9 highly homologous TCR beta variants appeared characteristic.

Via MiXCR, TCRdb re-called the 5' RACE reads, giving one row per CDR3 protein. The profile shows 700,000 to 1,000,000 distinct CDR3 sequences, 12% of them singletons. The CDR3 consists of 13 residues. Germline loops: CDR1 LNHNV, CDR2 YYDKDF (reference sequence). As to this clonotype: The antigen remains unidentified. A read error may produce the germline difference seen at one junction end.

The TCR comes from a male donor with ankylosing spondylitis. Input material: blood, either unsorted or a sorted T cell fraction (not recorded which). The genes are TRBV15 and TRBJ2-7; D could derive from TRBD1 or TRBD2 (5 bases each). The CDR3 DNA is TGTCCCACCAGCTCGGGACCGCTTACCGAGCAGTACTTC. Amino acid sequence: CPTSSGPLTEQYF. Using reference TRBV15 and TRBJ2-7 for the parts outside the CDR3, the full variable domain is DAMVIQNPRYQVTQFGKPVTLSCSQTLNHNVMYWYQQKSSQAPKLLFHYYDKDFNNEADTPDNFQSRRPNTSFCFLDIRSPGLGDTAMYLCPTSSGPLTEQYFGPGTRLTVT.